Listed here are 8 T cell receptor beta chains from one sample, sequenced in a study of T cells after yellow fever vaccination. TCRdb re-called the 5' RACE reads through MiXCR, storing one row per CDR3 protein. This table holds hundreds of thousands of distinct CDR3 sequences, roughly 12% found once. The sample here was PBMCs, taken on the day of the yellow fever booster vaccination. These receptors were obtained from a man in his thirties or forties who received the YFV17D yellow fever vaccine.

This clonotype turned up a few times. The rearrangement links TRBV5-1 to TRBJ2-3; D unclear. Germline assignment: CDR1 SGHRS and CDR2 YFSETQ. The ends were cut back, 2 bases at V and 3 bases at J, with 13 bases in the middle. The CDR3 runs to 15 residues. The CDR3 DNA sequence: TGCGCCAGCAGCTTCGGGTTGCTAGTAACAGATACGCAGTATTTT. Protein: CASSFGLLVTDTQYF.

V is TRBV7-9 and J is TRBJ2-6, with 8 bases identical to TRBD1. This CDR3 has 17 residues. The J segment lost 1 base and the V segment lost 2 bases, leaving 4 bases of the junction unmatched. Germline V CDR1 and CDR2: SEHNR, FQNEAQ (reference sequence). The CDR3: CASSLPRQGSGANVLTF. CDR3 nucleotides: TGTGCCAGCAGCTTACCGCGACAGGGGTCTGGGGCCAACGTCCTGACTTTC.

This clonotype turned up a few times. V gene TRBV9 combines with J gene TRBJ2-5, with 9 bases matching TRBD2. The germline V gene has CDR1 SGDLS and CDR2 YYNGEE. Trimming cost V 2 bases and J 3 bases; bases outside gene matches: 5. This CDR3 region has 15 residues. Here the CDR3 DNA reads TGTGCCAGCAGCGTCTCCGGGACTAGCAAAGAGACCCAGTACTTC. Translating it yields CASSVSGTSKETQYF.

This clonotype occurred a few times. The chain is built from TRBV10-3 and TRBJ2-1; 10 bases line up with TRBD2. Germline V gives CDR1 ENHRY, CDR2 SYGVKD. Germline trimming cut 4 bases from V and 8 bases from J; bases unmatched to any gene: 8. The CDR3 runs 15 residues. In DNA, the CDR3 is TGTGCCATCAGTGGAGGGCTAGCGGGAGTATATGAGCAGTTCTTC. Translated, it gives CAISGGLAGVYEQFF.

This clonotype occurred a few times. The V gene is TRBV21-1, the J gene TRBJ2-2; the table calls TRBD1, which could not be checked here. TRBV21-1 is tagged as a pseudogene. The CDR3 runs 17 residues. CDR3 in amino acids: CASSKVPAEANTGELFF. In nucleotides, the CDR3 is TGTGCCAGCAGCAAAGTCCCGGCGGAGGCGAACACCGGGGAGCTGTTTTTT.

The chain recombines TRBV6-1 with TRBJ1-4; D gene unclear. The CDR3 is 17 residues long. The V end lost 5 bases, the J end lost 8 bases, and 24 bases lay between the germline ends. The germline V gene encodes CDR1 MNHNS and CDR2 SASEGT. This CDR3 reads CASSPNPSGVHREKLFF. CDR3 bases: TGTGCCAGCAGTCCTAATCCATCCGGGGTCCACCGCGAAAAACTGTTTTTT.

This chain joins TRBV5-1 and TRBJ2-5, with 8 bases lining up with TRBD1. CDR1 SGHRS and CDR2 YFSETQ come from the germline V gene. CDR3 length: 14 amino acids. The trim removed 2 bases at V and 5 bases at J, leaving 5 bases unmatched. The CDR3 loop reads CASSFSGGEETQYF. CDR3 DNA: TGCGCCAGCAGCTTCTCAGGGGGCGAGGAGACCCAGTACTTC.

This clonotype was picked up many times. The rearrangement joins TRBV5-1 to TRBJ2-5; a possible D gene is TRBD1 (6 bases). The CDR3 contains 14 residues. Trimming took off 1 base at V and 2 bases at J, with 9 bases between the two ends. Germline loops: CDR1 SGHRS, CDR2 YFSETQ. This CDR3 is CASSLSGDQETQYF. The CDR3 DNA reads as TGCGCCAGCAGCTTGTCAGGGGATCAAGAGACCCAGTACTTC.